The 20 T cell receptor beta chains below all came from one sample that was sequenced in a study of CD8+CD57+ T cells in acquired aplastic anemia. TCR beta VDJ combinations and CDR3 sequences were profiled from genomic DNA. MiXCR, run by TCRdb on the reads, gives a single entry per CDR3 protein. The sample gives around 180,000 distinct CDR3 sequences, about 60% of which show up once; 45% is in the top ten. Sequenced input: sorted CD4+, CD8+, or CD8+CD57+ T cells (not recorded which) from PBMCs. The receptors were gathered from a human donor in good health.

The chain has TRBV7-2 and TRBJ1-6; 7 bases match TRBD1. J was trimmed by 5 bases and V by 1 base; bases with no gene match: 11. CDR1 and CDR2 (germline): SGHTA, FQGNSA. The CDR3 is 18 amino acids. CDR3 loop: CASSLGREPGTDNSPLHF. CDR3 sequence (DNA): TGTGCCAGCAGCTTAGGGAGGGAACCCGGGACAGATAATTCACCCCTCCACTTT.

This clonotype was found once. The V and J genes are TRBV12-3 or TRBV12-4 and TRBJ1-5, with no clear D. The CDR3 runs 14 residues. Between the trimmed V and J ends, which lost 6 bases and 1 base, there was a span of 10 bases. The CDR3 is CASSVDWSNQPQHF. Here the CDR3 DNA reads TGTGCCAGCAGCGTAGACTGGAGCAATCAGCCCCAGCATTTT.

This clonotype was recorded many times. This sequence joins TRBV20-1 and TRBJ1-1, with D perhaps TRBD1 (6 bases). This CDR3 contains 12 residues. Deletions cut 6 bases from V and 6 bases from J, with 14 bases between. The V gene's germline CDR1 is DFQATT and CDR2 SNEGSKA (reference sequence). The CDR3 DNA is TGCAGTGCAGAAACAGGGTATGCTGAAGCTTTCTTT. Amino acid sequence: CSAETGYAEAFF.

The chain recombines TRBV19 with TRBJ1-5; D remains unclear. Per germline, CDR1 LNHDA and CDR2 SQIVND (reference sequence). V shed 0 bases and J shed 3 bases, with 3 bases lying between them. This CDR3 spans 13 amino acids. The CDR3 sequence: CASSIEINQPQHF. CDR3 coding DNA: TGTGCCAGTAGTATAGAGATCAATCAGCCCCAGCATTTT.

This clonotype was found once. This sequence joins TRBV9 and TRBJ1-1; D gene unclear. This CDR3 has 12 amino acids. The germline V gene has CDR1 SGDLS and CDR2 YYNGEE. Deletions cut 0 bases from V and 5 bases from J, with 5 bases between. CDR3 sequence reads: CASSVDQTEAFF. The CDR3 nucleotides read TGTGCCAGCAGCGTAGATCAGACTGAAGCTTTCTTT. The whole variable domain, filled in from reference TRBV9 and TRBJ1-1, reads DSGVTQTPKHLITATGQRVTLRCSPRSGDLSVYWYQQSLDQGLQFLIQYYNGEERAKGNILERFSAQQFPDLHSELNLSSLELGDSALYFCASSVDQTEAFFGQGTRLTVV.

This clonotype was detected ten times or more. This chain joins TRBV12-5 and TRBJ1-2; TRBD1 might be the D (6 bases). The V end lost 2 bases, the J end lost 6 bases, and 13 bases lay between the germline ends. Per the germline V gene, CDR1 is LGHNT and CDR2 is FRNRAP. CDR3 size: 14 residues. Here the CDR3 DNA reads TGTGCTAGTGGTTTGTTGGGGGACACTGATGGCTACACCTTC. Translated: CASGLLGDTDGYTF.

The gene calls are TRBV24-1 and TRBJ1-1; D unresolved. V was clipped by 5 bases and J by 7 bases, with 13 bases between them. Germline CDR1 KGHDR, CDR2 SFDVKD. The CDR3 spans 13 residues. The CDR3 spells CATSARASVEAFF. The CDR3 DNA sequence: TGTGCCACCAGTGCCCGGGCTTCGGTTGAAGCTTTCTTT.

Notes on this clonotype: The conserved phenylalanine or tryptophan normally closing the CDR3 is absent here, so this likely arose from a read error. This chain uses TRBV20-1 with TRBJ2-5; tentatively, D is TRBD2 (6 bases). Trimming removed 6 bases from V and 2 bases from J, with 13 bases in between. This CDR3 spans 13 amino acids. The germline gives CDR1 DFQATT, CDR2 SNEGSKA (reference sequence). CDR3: CSAGDFEQETQYL. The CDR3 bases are TGCAGTGCGGGGGACTTTGAACAAGAGACCCAGTACCTC.

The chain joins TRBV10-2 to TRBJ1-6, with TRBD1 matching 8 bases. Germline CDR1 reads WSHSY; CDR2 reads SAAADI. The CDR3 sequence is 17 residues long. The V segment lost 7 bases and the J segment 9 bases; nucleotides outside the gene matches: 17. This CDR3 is CASNLEGETGGGSPLHF. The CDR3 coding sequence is TGCGCCAGCAACCTAGAAGGGGAAACAGGGGGAGGTTCACCCCTCCACTTT.

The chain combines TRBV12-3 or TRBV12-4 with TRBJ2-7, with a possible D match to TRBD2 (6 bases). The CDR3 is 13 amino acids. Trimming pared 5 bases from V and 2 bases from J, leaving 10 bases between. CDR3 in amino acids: CASSRWGAYEQYF. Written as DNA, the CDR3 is TGTGCCAGCAGTAGATGGGGGGCCTACGAGCAGTACTTC.

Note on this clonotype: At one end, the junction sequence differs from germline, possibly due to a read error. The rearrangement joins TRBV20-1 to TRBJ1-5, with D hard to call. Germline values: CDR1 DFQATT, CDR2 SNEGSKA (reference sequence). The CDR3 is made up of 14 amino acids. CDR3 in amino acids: CSAARVEGGQPRHF. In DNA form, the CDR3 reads TGCAGTGCCGCCCGGGTCGAGGGAGGTCAGCCCCGGCATTTT.

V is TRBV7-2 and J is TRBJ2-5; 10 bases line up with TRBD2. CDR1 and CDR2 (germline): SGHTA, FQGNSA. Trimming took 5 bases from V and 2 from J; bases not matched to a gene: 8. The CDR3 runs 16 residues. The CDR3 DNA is TGTGCCAGCAGCCCTACTAGCGGGAAAGCTCAAGAGACCCAGTACTTC. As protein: CASSPTSGKAQETQYF.

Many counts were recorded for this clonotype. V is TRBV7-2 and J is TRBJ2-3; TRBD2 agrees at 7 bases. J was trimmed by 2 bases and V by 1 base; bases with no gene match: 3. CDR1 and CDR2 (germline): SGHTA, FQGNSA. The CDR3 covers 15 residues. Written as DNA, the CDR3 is TGTGCCAGCAGCTTAGTGAGACTAGCCACAGATACGCAGTATTTT. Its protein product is CASSLVRLATDTQYF.

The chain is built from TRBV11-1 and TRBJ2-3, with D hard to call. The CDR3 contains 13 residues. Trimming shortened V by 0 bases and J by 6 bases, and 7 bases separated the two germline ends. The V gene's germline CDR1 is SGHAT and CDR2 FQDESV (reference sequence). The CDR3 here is CASSLASRDTQYF. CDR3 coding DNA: TGTGCCAGCAGCTTAGCGTCGAGGGATACGCAGTATTTT.

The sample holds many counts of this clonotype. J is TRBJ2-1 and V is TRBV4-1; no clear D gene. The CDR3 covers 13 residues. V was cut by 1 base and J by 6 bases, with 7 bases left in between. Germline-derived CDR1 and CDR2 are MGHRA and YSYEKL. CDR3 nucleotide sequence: TGCGCCAGCAGCCAAGGGGGTATCAATGAGCAGTTCTTC. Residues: CASSQGGINEQFF.

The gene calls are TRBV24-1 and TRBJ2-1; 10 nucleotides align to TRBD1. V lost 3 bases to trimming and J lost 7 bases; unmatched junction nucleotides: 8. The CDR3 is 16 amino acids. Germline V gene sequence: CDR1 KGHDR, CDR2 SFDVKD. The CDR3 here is CATSDPPGQGLNEQFF. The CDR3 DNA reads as TGTGCCACCAGTGATCCTCCGGGACAGGGGTTGAATGAGCAGTTCTTC.

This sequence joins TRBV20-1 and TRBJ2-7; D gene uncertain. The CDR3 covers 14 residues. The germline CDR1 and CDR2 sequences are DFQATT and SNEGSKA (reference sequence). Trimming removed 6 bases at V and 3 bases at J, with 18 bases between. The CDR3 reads CSATLRHQIYEQYF. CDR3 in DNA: TGCAGTGCAACTCTTCGACACCAAATCTACGAGCAGTACTTC.

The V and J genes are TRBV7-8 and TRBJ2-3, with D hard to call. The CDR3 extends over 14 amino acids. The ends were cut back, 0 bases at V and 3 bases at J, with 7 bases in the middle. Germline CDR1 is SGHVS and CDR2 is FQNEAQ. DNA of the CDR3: TGTGCCAGCAGCTTAGCTCCAGCTACAGATACGCAGTATTTT. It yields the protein CASSLAPATDTQYF.

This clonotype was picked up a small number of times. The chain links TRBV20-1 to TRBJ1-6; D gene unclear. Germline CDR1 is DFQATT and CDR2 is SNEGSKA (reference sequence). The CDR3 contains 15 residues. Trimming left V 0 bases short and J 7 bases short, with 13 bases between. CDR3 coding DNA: TGCAGTGCTAGAGATCGTCGGTACCCGAATTCACCCCTCCACTTT. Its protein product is CSARDRRYPNSPLHF.

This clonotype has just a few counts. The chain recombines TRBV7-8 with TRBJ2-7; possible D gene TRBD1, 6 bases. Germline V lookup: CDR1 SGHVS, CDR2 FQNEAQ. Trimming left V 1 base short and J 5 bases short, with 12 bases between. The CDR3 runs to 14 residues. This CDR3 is CASSLEWGPDEQYF. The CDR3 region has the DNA TGTGCCAGCAGCTTAGAGTGGGGGCCCGACGAGCAGTACTTC.